The 23 T cell receptor beta chains presented below share a single source sample, sequenced in a study of regulatory T cells in long-lasting Graves disease. In building TCR beta libraries, iRepertoire HTBI primers were used together with Arm-PCR of CDR3 regions. TCRdb redid the calling of the multiplex PCR reads with MiXCR, one entry per CDR3 protein. Counted here are 350,000 to 550,000 distinct CDR3 sequences, less than 20% occurring once; the ten biggest clones make up 20% to 25%. Sample time point: newly diagnosed GD, antithyroid drugs for less than 3 months. Making the TCR library involved RNA that had been extracted from PBMCs. These data were likewise used in another study, on T cells in Graves' hyperthyroidism and ophthalmopathy.

The sequencing here drew on peripheral blood mononuclear cells (PBMCs), taken at new diagnosis, from a patient treated with antithyroid drugs. These receptors originate from a woman in her late teens or twenties with Graves disease.

This sequence joins TRBV12-3 or TRBV12-4 and TRBJ2-1; 7 bases fit TRBD1. J was trimmed by 7 bases and V by 3 bases; bases with no gene match: 12. CDR3 length: 16 residues. CDR3 sequence (DNA): TGTGCCAGCAGTTTCCTACAGGGGCCGGCCCGGAATGAGCAGTTCTTC. Amino acid sequence: CASSFLQGPARNEQFF.

This clonotype appeared a single time. The V call is TRBV14, the J call TRBJ2-7, with D possibly being TRBD1 (6 bases). This CDR3 is 13 amino acids long. V lost 3 bases and J 3 bases, leaving 9 bases between the germline ends. Germline CDR1 is SGHDN and CDR2 is FVKESK. CDR3 in DNA: TGTGCCAGCAGCCAGGACAGTTTCTACGAGCAGTACTTC. Translating gives CASSQDSFYEQYF.

The table lists this clonotype with a few counts. The chain employs TRBV20-1 and TRBJ2-7, with 9 bases fitting TRBD2. CDR3 length: 15 amino acids. The V gene end was trimmed by 0 bases and the J gene end by 3 bases; junction bases not matched to a gene: 6. Germline V gives CDR1 DFQATT, CDR2 SNEGSKA (reference sequence). CDR3 sequence (DNA): TGCAGTGCTAGAGATCTGCTAGCGGGACTCTACGAGCAGTACTTC. It specifies CSARDLLAGLYEQYF.

This clonotype has a handful of counts. The V gene is TRBV6-1, the J gene TRBJ2-7, with D possibly TRBD2 on 6 matching bases. CDR1 is MNHNS and CDR2 is SASEGT in the germline V gene. The CDR3 length is 12 residues. Trimming left V 7 bases short and J 7 bases short, with 14 bases between. CDR3 in amino acids: CASTGTSLEQYF. CDR3 DNA: TGTGCCAGCACCGGGACTTCCTTGGAGCAGTACTTC.

The V and J genes are TRBV6-5 and TRBJ2-1; 10 bases fit TRBD2. J lost 7 bases, V lost 2 bases, and 2 bases had no gene match. The CDR3 loop spans 14 amino acids. Germline V CDR1 and CDR2: MNHEY, SVGAGI. The CDR3 sequence is CASSYKREGNEQFF. In DNA form, the CDR3 reads TGTGCCAGCAGTTACAAGCGGGAGGGGAATGAGCAGTTCTTC.

This clonotype was seen only a few times. The rearrangement links TRBV29-1 to TRBJ1-1, with D perhaps TRBD1 (6 bases). The germline V gene encodes CDR1 SQVTM and CDR2 ANQGSEA. V lost 8 bases and J 4 bases, leaving 20 bases between the germline ends. The CDR3 runs to 14 residues. CDR3 amino acids: CSPAAPGAGTEAFF. The CDR3 DNA reads as TGCAGCCCTGCGGCACCGGGGGCGGGCACTGAAGCTTTCTTT.

This clonotype was seen repeatedly, ten times or more. V gene TRBV12-3 or TRBV12-4 combines with J gene TRBJ1-3; D possibly corresponds to TRBD1 (5 bases). With 6 bases removed from V and 0 bases from J, the gap between germline ends came to 6 bases. CDR3 length: 13 amino acids. For the CDR3, the DNA is TGTGCCAGCAGCGACAGCTCTGGAAACACCATATATTTT. The encoded protein is CASSDSSGNTIYF.

This clonotype was seen repeatedly, ten times or more. The chain recombines TRBV18 with TRBJ2-5; D possibly corresponds to TRBD2 (5 bases). V gave up 4 bases and J gave up 3 bases, with 12 bases separating them. Germline V gene sequence: CDR1 KGHSH, CDR2 LQKENI. The CDR3 consists of 14 residues. This CDR3 reads CASSRADIEETQYF. The CDR3 nucleotides are TGTGCCAGCTCACGAGCGGATATTGAAGAGACCCAGTACTTC. Based on the CDR3 plus reference TRBV18 and TRBJ2-5, the full variable domain is NAGVMQNPRHLVRRRGQEARLRCSPMKGHSHVYWYRQLPEEGLKFMVYLQKENIIDESGMPKERFSAEFPKEGPSILRIQQVVRGDSAAYFCASSRADIEETQYFGPGTRLLVL.

This clonotype was seen at least ten times. CDR3 nucleotide sequence: TGTGCCAGCAGTTCCCTTATGGGGGGGGGGTCCTACGAGCAGTACTTC. This translates into CASSSLMGGGSYEQYF. The genes are TRBV12-3 or TRBV12-4 and TRBJ2-7; 7 positions agree with TRBD2. V was pared by 4 bases and J by 1 base, with 10 bases of the junction left unmatched. The CDR3 sequence is 16 residues long.

As for this clonotype: Because the CDR3's place on the DNA is in doubt, the DNA is left out and the CDR3 is given as listed by TCRdb. The chain joins TRBV12-3 or TRBV12-4 to TRBJ2-7; the table's D call of TRBD1 was not tested on the DNA. Counting both end residues, the CDR3 totals 16 amino acids. CDR3 sequence: CASSLFGPGEAYEQYF.

The chain combines TRBV28 with TRBJ2-1, with D maybe TRBD1 (5 bases). Germline assignment: CDR1 MDHEN and CDR2 SYDVKM. The CDR3 totals 15 residues. Trimming removed 6 bases from V and 0 bases from J, with 12 bases in between. The CDR3 loop reads CASRPRGPSYNEQFF. DNA for the CDR3: TGTGCCAGCAGGCCAAGGGGCCCCTCCTACAATGAGCAGTTCTTC.

This clonotype was picked up a small number of times. This chain joins TRBV5-1 and TRBJ2-7; TRBD2 is a possible D gene (6 bases). Germline V gene data show CDR1 as SGHRS and CDR2 as YFSETQ. CDR3 length equals 14 residues. V lost 7 bases, J lost 0 bases, and 14 bases lay in between. For the CDR3, the DNA is TGCGCCAGCCAGGGCGGGGCGAGCTCCTACGAGCAGTACTTC. Its translation: CASQGGASSYEQYF.

This clonotype was recorded at least ten times. The CDR3 bases are TGCAGTGCTAGAAACCCTAGCGGGAGGAACTACGAGCAGTACTTC. Its translation: CSARNPSGRNYEQYF. The chain links TRBV20-1 to TRBJ2-7, with 11 bases identical to TRBD2. V lost 2 bases to trimming and J lost 3 bases; unmatched junction nucleotides: 6. This CDR3 region has 15 residues. Germline CDR1 reads DFQATT; CDR2 reads SNEGSKA (reference sequence).

This clonotype was counted between two and nine times. CDR3 DNA: TGTGCCAGCAGTTACTCCCAAGCGGTCTCCTACGAGCAGTACTTC. Residues: CASSYSQAVSYEQYF. The chain is built from TRBV6-5 and TRBJ2-7; D is possibly TRBD2 (5 bases). The V gene lost 0 bases and the J gene lost 0 bases, with 9 bases spanning the gap. The CDR3 is 15 residues long. Germline loops: CDR1 MNHEY, CDR2 SVGAGI.

The chain joins TRBV7-9 to TRBJ2-1; tentative D call: TRBD2 (6 bases). From germline, CDR1 is SEHNR and CDR2 FQNEAQ (reference sequence). The CDR3 spans 14 residues. V shed 5 bases and J shed 7 bases, with 15 bases lying between them. The chain's CDR3 is CASSQRLVLNEQFF. The CDR3 nucleotides are TGTGCCAGCAGCCAACGACTAGTTCTGAATGAGCAGTTCTTC.

This clonotype was recorded at least ten times. This chain uses TRBV7-6 with TRBJ2-5, with 10 bases aligning to TRBD2. The V gene end was trimmed by 3 bases and the J gene end by 1 base; junction bases not matched to a gene: 8. The CDR3 has 17 residues. Germline lookup yields CDR1 SGHVS and CDR2 FNYEAQ. CDR3 sequence (DNA): TGTGCCAGCAGCTTGGGGCGGCCTAGCGGGGGCCAAGAGACCCAGTACTTC. Residues: CASSLGRPSGGQETQYF.

V and J are TRBV19 and TRBJ2-2; D not resolved. Germline loops: CDR1 LNHDA, CDR2 SQIVND (reference sequence). V lost 5 bases, J lost 0 bases, and 16 bases lay in between. The CDR3 runs 17 residues. The CDR3 region is CASSPRSATTNTGELFF. The CDR3 region has the DNA TGTGCCAGTAGTCCTCGTTCAGCTACTACGAACACCGGGGAGCTGTTTTTT.

With regard to this clonotype: One end of the junction varies from germline; a read error may be responsible. This chain uses TRBV6-5 with TRBJ1-2; the match to TRBD1 covers 8 bases. Germline V lookup: CDR1 MNHEY, CDR2 SVGAGI. This CDR3 has 14 amino acids. CDR3 nucleotide sequence: TGCGCCAGCAGTTACTCGGCAGGGGGCCATGGCTACACCTTC. It encodes CASSYSAGGHGYTF.

This clonotype was counted many times. V usage is TRBV12-3 or TRBV12-4 and J usage is TRBJ1-1, with D perhaps matching TRBD1 (5 bases). The CDR3 is 14 residues long. The V end lost 3 bases, the J end lost 2 bases, and 10 bases lay between the germline ends. Here the CDR3 DNA reads TGTGCCAGCAGTTTTCAGGGAACAAACACTGAAGCTTTCTTT. It translates to CASSFQGTNTEAFF.

This clonotype was seen many times. This chain links TRBV28 with TRBJ2-7; D ambiguous. Trimming cost V 6 bases and J 3 bases, with 3 bases left between them. The CDR3 has 10 amino acids. Per the germline V gene, CDR1 is MDHEN and CDR2 is SYDVKM. The CDR3 coding sequence is TGTGCCAGCAGGGACTACGAGCAGTACTTC. It is translated as CASRDYEQYF.

V and J are TRBV4-1 and TRBJ2-2; TRBD2 aligns across 8 bases. J was trimmed by 4 bases and V by 6 bases; bases with no gene match: 1. The CDR3 consists of 13 residues. Germline CDR1 MGHRA, CDR2 YSYEKL. CDR3 DNA: TGCGCCAGCAGGCTAGCGGGCACCGGGGAGCTGTTTTTT. Its protein product is CASRLAGTGELFF.

The V gene is TRBV28, the J gene TRBJ2-7; TRBD2 aligns across 14 bases. Germline-derived CDR1 and CDR2 are MDHEN and SYDVKM. With 7 bases clipped from V and 3 bases from J, the junction kept 8 bases outside the gene matches. CDR3 length: 16 residues. CDR3 amino acids: CASTPGTSGRIYEQYF. CDR3 coding DNA: TGTGCCAGCACCCCCGGGACTAGCGGGAGAATCTACGAGCAGTACTTC.

This clonotype has just a few counts. The V gene is TRBV7-9, the J gene TRBJ2-7; D perhaps matches TRBD2 (5 bases). CDR3 length: 14 amino acids. The ends were cut back, 1 base at V and 6 bases at J, with 13 bases in the middle. Germline-derived CDR1 and CDR2 are SEHNR and FQNEAQ (reference sequence). The CDR3 DNA is TGTGCCAGCAGCTTAGGTAGAGGGCAAATCGAGCAGTACTTC. It is translated as CASSLGRGQIEQYF.